This T cell receptor beta chain appears in the sequencing data of a study of shared clonotypes between healthy human individuals. In the original processing: Without quality scores, immunoSEQ junctional reads could not be filtered like full-length reads. Method: immunoSEQ multiplex PCR; TCRdb's copy keeps in-frame clones and lacks some. V, J and clone size were drawn from that table, and D and trimming were deduced from the DNA. The table shows under 300,000 clones, with 50% to 75% occurring only once. Looked up from germline, CDR1 is MDHEN and CDR2 is SYDVKM. CDR3 length equals 12 residues. The V and J ends lost 2 bases and 8 bases respectively, with 7 bases between them. Worth noting for this clone: Its antigen remains unknown.

Whole-study results and caveats: On the whole, naive subsets had larger estimated richness than memory subsets had. In several donors, roughly 5.2% of naive CD4 clonotypes appeared in common.

Sample: memory CD4+ T cells sorted from blood. Described subset: CD45RA-negative fraction. This TCR derives from a young man in good health. The rearrangement uses TRBV28 and TRBJ1-5; D ambiguous. The CDR3 reads CASSLGWEPQHF. Here the CDR3 DNA reads TGTGCCAGCAGTTTAGGTTGGGAGCCCCAGCATTTT.